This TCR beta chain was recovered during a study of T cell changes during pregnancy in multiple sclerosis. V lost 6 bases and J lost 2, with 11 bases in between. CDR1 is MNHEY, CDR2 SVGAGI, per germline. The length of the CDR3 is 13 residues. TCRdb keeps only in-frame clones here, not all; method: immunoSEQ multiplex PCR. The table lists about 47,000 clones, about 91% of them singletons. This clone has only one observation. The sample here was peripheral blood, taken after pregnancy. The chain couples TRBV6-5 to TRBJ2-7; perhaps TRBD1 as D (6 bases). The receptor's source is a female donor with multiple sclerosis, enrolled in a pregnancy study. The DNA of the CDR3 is TGTGCCAGCAGCATAACAGGGCCCTACGAGCAGTACTTC. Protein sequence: CASSITGPYEQYF.